Below, 17 T cell receptor beta chains from the same sample are listed, as sequenced in a study of cytomegalovirus exposure and HLA in healthy donors. The PCR ran on 60 Vbeta and 13 Jbeta primers. Some clones are missing from TCRdb's copy, which holds only in-frame ones; the method was immunoSEQ multiplex PCR. Its table records roughly 77,000 clones. The specimen sequenced was PBMCs. Receptors were obtained from a female donor in good health and CMV-seropositive.

This chain links TRBV5-1 with TRBJ2-5; TRBD2 matches 13 bases. The CDR3 length is 16 residues. Trimming cost V 2 bases and J 3 bases; bases outside gene matches: 4. The germline V gene has CDR1 SGHRS and CDR2 YFSETQ. Written as DNA, the CDR3 is TGCGCCAGCAGCTTAGGACTAGCGGGGGTCGAAGAGACCCAGTACTTC. It is translated as CASSLGLAGVEETQYF.

The gene calls are TRBV18 and TRBJ2-1; TRBD1 matches at 7 bases. The CDR3 contains 15 residues. V lost 3 bases and J lost 2; bases outside the gene matches: 4. CDR1 is KGHSH and CDR2 is LQKENI in the germline V gene. CDR3 loop: CASSPRDSTYNEQFF. The CDR3, as DNA: TGTGCCAGCTCACCCCGGGACAGTACCTACAATGAGCAGTTCTTC.

The chain has TRBV4-1 and TRBJ2-5, with unresolved D. Deletions cut 2 bases from V and 2 bases from J, with 6 bases between. CDR3 length equals 13 residues. Germline CDR1 reads MGHRA; CDR2 reads YSYEKL. This CDR3 is CASSQNPQETQYF. DNA of the CDR3: TGCGCCAGCAGCCAAAATCCACAAGAGACCCAGTACTTC.

The V call is TRBV28, the J call TRBJ2-5; 12 bases are shared with TRBD2. J was trimmed by 1 base and V by 4 bases; bases with no gene match: 1. The CDR3 extends over 15 amino acids. Looked up from germline, CDR1 is MDHEN and CDR2 is SYDVKM. The CDR3 DNA follows: TGTGCCAGCAGTTCGACTAGCGGGGGCCAAGAGACCCAGTACTTC. The encoded protein is CASSSTSGGQETQYF.

The chain joins TRBV18 to TRBJ1-2; 9 bases fit TRBD1. CDR1 and CDR2 from the germline V gene are KGHSH and LQKENI. J was trimmed by 4 bases and V by 3 bases; bases with no gene match: 9. The CDR3 runs 16 residues. The CDR3 nucleotides read TGTGCCAGCTCACCGCCACAGGGGGCGCGGACCTATGGCTACACCTTC. Its protein product is CASSPPQGARTYGYTF.

A remark on this clone: The junction and the germline gene differ at one end; a read error may be behind it. V gene TRBV15 combines with J gene TRBJ2-3; TRBD2 aligns across 7 bases. The CDR3 has 18 amino acids. Looked up from germline, CDR1 is LNHNV and CDR2 is YYDKDF (reference sequence). The CDR3 sequence is CATSRDWGRASSADTQYF. CDR3 sequence (DNA): TGTGCCACCAGCCGAGATTGGGGGAGGGCCTCCAGCGCAGATACGCAGTATTTT.

The chain couples TRBV4-1 to TRBJ2-1; TRBD2 matches 9 bases. The junction had 5 bases not matched to a gene; V was cut back by 5 bases and J by 6 bases. This CDR3 region has 14 residues. Per the germline V gene, CDR1 is MGHRA and CDR2 is YSYEKL. The CDR3 bases are TGCGCCAGCAGCTCGGGACTAGCCGGCAATGAGCAGTTCTTC. This gives the protein CASSSGLAGNEQFF.

The chain combines TRBV19 with TRBJ2-5, with 8 bases lining up with TRBD2. Germline CDR1 reads LNHDA; CDR2 reads SQIVND (reference sequence). CDR3 size: 13 residues. After removal of 7 bases from V and 5 bases from J, the junction contained 6 bases not matched to a gene. The CDR3 spells CASKAGARETQYF. The CDR3 nucleotides are TGTGCCAGTAAAGCGGGAGCTCGGGAGACCCAGTACTTC.

CDR3 in DNA: TGCGCCAGCAGCTTGGGAGGGGGATCCTCTCAGCCCCAGCATTTT. Its protein is CASSLGGGSSQPQHF. V gene TRBV5-1 combines with J gene TRBJ1-5, with a possible D match to TRBD1 (6 bases). The germline gives CDR1 SGHRS, CDR2 YFSETQ. V lost 0 bases and J lost 6, with 13 bases in between. CDR3 length: 15 amino acids.

The rearrangement uses TRBV18 and TRBJ1-1, with D perhaps TRBD1 (5 bases). The V end lost 6 bases, the J end lost 3 bases, and 14 bases lay between the germline ends. The CDR3 has 14 residues. CDR1 and CDR2 from the germline V gene are KGHSH and LQKENI. The CDR3 DNA reads TGTGCCAGCTCCCCGTCAGGGTCCCACACTGAAGCTTTCTTT. Translated, it gives CASSPSGSHTEAFF.

This chain joins TRBV11-2 and TRBJ2-7; tentative D call: TRBD2 (6 bases). The V end lost 0 bases, the J end lost 2 bases, and 23 bases lay between the germline ends. The CDR3 length is 19 residues. Germline V lookup: CDR1 SGHAT, CDR2 FQNNGV. The CDR3 region is CASSLDVVAEGFLAYEQYF. The CDR3 coding sequence is TGTGCCAGCAGCTTAGATGTGGTCGCGGAGGGTTTCCTAGCCTACGAGCAGTACTTC.

The rearrangement links TRBV9 to TRBJ1-4; 10 nucleotides line up with TRBD1. The germline CDR1 and CDR2 sequences are SGDLS and YYNGEE. With V trimmed by 3 bases and J by 7 bases, 9 bases remained unmatched. There are 16 residues in the CDR3. Here the CDR3 reads CASSASLDRGSEKLFF. CDR3 DNA sequence: TGTGCCAGCAGCGCCTCCCTGGACAGGGGGAGTGAAAAACTGTTTTTT.

The chain employs TRBV28 and TRBJ1-3; D is uncertain. The CDR3 contains 14 residues. V lost 6 bases to trimming and J lost 0 bases, with 9 bases between them. Germline V gives CDR1 MDHEN, CDR2 SYDVKM. CDR3 amino acids: CASSSPSSGNTIYF. DNA for the CDR3: TGTGCCAGCAGCTCCCCGAGCTCTGGAAACACCATATATTTT.

V is TRBV5-3 and J is TRBJ1-2; D gene unclear. TRBV5-3 is flagged as an ORF with uncertain function. Trimming took off 0 bases at V and 0 bases at J, with 6 bases between the two ends. This CDR3 has 14 residues. The CDR3 DNA reads as TGTGCCAGAAGCTTGGCTACAGCTAACTATGGCTACACCTTC. Amino acid sequence: CARSLATANYGYTF.

The rearrangement links TRBV14 to TRBJ2-3; possibly TRBD2 for D (6 bases). This CDR3 is 18 amino acids long. The V end lost 0 bases, the J end lost 7 bases, and 23 bases lay between the germline ends. CDR1 and CDR2 (germline): SGHDN, FVKESK. The DNA for the CDR3 is TGTGCCAGCAGCCAAGATCGGCTAGCGACAAGAACTATCTATACGCAGTATTTT. Translated: CASSQDRLATRTIYTQYF.

V usage is TRBV7-9 and J usage is TRBJ1-2; tentative D call: TRBD1 (5 bases). CDR3 length: 14 residues. CDR1 and CDR2 from the germline V gene are SEHNR and FQNEAQ (reference sequence). V was trimmed by 5 bases and J by 3 bases, leaving 13 bases between them. CDR3 bases: TGTGCCAGCAGCCAGAGTGGGGCTCACTATGGCTACACCTTC. This translates into CASSQSGAHYGYTF.

The chain employs TRBV7-9 and TRBJ2-1, with 9 bases lining up with TRBD1. V lost 6 bases and J lost 6; bases outside the gene matches: 9. The CDR3 contains 15 residues. Germline V lookup: CDR1 SEHNR, CDR2 FQNEAQ (reference sequence). The CDR3 sequence: CASRTGQGVLNEQFF. Written as DNA, the CDR3 is TGTGCCAGCAGAACGGGACAGGGAGTCCTCAATGAGCAGTTCTTC.